This paragraph reports one T cell receptor (beta chain). Its specificity is unknown. Looked up from germline, CDR1 is SGHAT and CDR2 is FQNNGV. This CDR3 is 15 amino acids long. V trimming: 5 bases; J trimming: 2 bases; junction bases outside the gene matches: 3. The sample comes from a study of response to subunit inactivated influenza vaccine. Notes on the study in general: That few new T cells are recruited by each seasonal influenza vaccination was the authors' suggestion.

TCRdb re-analysed the RT-PCR reads in MiXCR, keeping a single row per CDR3 protein. The data show about 540,000 distinct CDR3 sequences, with 14% seen just once and around 10% held by the top ten. The receptor was derived from a man aged 45-65 years who received an inactivated influenza vaccine. Specimen: PBMCs from blood, collected 11 to 12 days after vaccination. The genes are TRBV11-2 and TRBJ2-7; TRBD2 matches at 13 bases. The DNA for the CDR3 is TGTGCCAGCAGCGTCGGGACTAGCGGGGCCTACGAGCAGTACTTC. Encoded protein: CASSVGTSGAYEQYF.